This T cell receptor (beta chain) was profiled in a study of cytomegalovirus exposure and HLA in healthy donors. Turning to the study itself: Early released data comprised tens of millions of unique TCRs from HLA-typed donors. Study outcomes and limitations: About 87% or about 30% of the time was how often most TCR beta V segments were productive, according to an earlier analysis. Rare TCR sequences dominated, though some public TCRs recurred in many donors.

This clone was seen a handful of times. As yet, its antigen is unknown. Amplification used 60 Vbeta primers and 13 Jbeta primers. The method was immunoSEQ multiplex PCR; TCRdb's version includes in-frame clones alone and lacks a portion of them. In the table there are hundreds of thousands of clones, around 73% of which are singletons. Deletions cut 4 bases from V and 7 bases from J, with 20 bases between. The germline gives CDR1 SGHNT, CDR2 YYREEE (reference sequence). The CDR3 covers 15 residues. Sequences were obtained from PBMCs. The origin of this receptor is a male donor in good health and CMV-seronegative. The rearrangement links TRBV5-4 to TRBJ1-2; D remains unclear. CDR3 coding DNA: TGTGCCAGCAGCCCTGGCGGAGTAAGAGGCTCTGGCTACACCTTC. It codes for CASSPGGVRGSGYTF.